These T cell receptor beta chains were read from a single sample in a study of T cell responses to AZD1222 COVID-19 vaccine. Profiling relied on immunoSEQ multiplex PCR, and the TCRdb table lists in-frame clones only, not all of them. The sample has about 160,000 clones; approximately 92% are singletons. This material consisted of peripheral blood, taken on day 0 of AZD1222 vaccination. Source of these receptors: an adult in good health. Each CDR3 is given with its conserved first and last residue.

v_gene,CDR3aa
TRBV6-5,CASSYSDRTQFF
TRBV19,CATNIGTYNEQFF
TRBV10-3,CAISGTSGGDYEQYF
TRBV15,CATSRQTASNQPQHF
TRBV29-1,CSAGRRNTGELFF
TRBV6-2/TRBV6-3,CASSLGTGGTYGYTF
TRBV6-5,CASSYDRVGGNYEQYF
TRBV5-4,CASSFDRGGEKLFF
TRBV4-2,CASSQDSTSGEQETQYF
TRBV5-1,CASSSQLQGASSYEQYF
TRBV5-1,CASSPTQGTEQYF
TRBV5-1,CASSQGQGITGELFF
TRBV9,CASSVLPSGGANTGELFF
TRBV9,CASSVRGSDTEAFF
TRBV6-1,CASSESLRSPLHF
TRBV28,CASSSGLRTANTEAFF
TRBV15,CATSRDAGSGYEQYF
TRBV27,CASSNRGSDQPQHF
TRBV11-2,CASSLEALSSPFHNEQFF